This TCR beta chain came from a study of PD-1 blockade in classical Hodgkin lymphoma. General observations from the study: In CD4+ cells, TCR diversity went up significantly by C4D1, but in CD8+ cells it did not. Baseline TCR diversity was reportedly lower in newly diagnosed patients than in healthy donors. It was reported as lower still in relapsed/refractory patients. Repertoire difference causes, possibly disease activity or prior therapy, remain undefined.

To note about this clone: Its antigen is not known.

Every patient had relapsed following autologous stem cell transplantation, and cohorts differed in brentuximab vedotin exposure. Data came from immunoSEQ multiplex PCR; TCRdb stores just in-frame clones and leaves some out. Of about 40,000 clones listed, 80% to 90% are singletons. This CDR3 is built from 16 residues. Germline lookup yields CDR1 KGHSH and CDR2 LQKENI. With V trimmed by 2 bases and J by 0 bases, 2 bases remained unmatched. Source: peripheral blood mononuclear cells (PBMCs), taken at baseline. The chain couples TRBV18 to TRBJ2-2, with 8 bases identical to TRBD2. The origin of this receptor is a human donor with classical Hodgkin lymphoma. DNA of the CDR3: TGTGCCAGCTCACCAGTAGCGGGAACGAACACCGGGGAGCTGTTTTTT. Protein: CASSPVAGTNTGELFF.